This TCR beta chain comes out of a study of T cell responses to AZD1222 COVID-19 vaccine. CDR1 MNHEY and CDR2 SVGAGI come from the germline V gene. V lost 6 bases and J lost 5, with 12 bases in between. This CDR3 spans 13 amino acids. Libraries were prepared by immunoSEQ multiplex PCR; TCRdb keeps only in-frame clonotypes and omits some of them. The sample holds about 130,000 clones; 90% are singletons and the top ten take less than 9%. This chain links TRBV6-5 with TRBJ2-3; a possible D gene is TRBD1 (6 bases). Here the sequenced sample was peripheral blood, taken on day 0 of AZD1222 vaccination. This clonotype originated in an adult in good health. The CDR3 protein is CASSHLQGDTQYF. The CDR3 DNA reads TGTGCCAGCAGCCATTTACAGGGAGATACGCAGTATTTT.